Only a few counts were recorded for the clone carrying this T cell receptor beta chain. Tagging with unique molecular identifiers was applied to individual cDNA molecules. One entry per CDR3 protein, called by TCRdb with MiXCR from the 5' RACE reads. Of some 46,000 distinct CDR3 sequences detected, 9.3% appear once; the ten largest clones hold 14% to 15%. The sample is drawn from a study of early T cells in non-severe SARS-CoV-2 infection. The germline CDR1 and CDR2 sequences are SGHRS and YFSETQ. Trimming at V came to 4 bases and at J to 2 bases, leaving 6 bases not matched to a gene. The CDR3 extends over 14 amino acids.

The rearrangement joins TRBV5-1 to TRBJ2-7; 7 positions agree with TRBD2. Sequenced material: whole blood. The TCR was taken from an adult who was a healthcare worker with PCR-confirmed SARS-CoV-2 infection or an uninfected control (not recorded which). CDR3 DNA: TGCGCCAGCAGCCGCGGGAGCCAAACCTACGAGCAGTACTTC. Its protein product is CASSRGSQTYEQYF.